This entry describes one T cell receptor beta chain. The CDR3 has 13 amino acids. CDR1 and CDR2 from the germline V gene are SGHRS and YFSETQ. The V end lost 0 bases, the J end lost 3 bases, and 6 bases lay between the germline ends. The PCR had 60 Vbeta and 13 Jbeta primers. Libraries were prepared by immunoSEQ multiplex PCR; TCRdb keeps only in-frame clonotypes and omits some of them. The table lists approximately 37,000 clones, approximately 80% of them singletons. The data are from a study of cytomegalovirus exposure and HLA in healthy donors. The chain is built from TRBV5-1 and TRBJ1-2; D is undetermined. The source material was PBMCs. This clonotype was obtained from a male donor in good health and CMV-seronegative. CDR3: CASSLESYYGYTF. The CDR3 DNA sequence: TGCGCCAGCAGCTTGGAATCTTACTATGGCTACACCTTC.